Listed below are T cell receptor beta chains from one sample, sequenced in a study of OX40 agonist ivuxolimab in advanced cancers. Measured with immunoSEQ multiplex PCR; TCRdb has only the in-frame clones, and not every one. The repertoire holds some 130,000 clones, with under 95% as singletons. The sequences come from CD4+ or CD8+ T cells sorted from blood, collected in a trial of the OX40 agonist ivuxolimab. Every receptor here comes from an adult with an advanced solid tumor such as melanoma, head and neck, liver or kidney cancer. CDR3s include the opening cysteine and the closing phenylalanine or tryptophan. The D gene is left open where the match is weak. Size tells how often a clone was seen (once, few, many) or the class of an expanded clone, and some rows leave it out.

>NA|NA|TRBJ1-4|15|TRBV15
CATSRDWGTNEKLFF
TGTGCCACCAGCAGAGATTGGGGGACTAATGAAAAACTGTTTTTT
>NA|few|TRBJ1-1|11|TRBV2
CASLYSTEAFF
TGTGCCAGCCTGTATAGCACTGAAGCTTTCTTT
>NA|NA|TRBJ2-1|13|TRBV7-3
CASSPASVNEQFF
TGTGCCAGCAGCCCTGCTTCGGTTAATGAGCAGTTCTTC
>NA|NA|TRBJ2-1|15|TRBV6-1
CASRASVTSYNEQFF
TGTGCCAGCAGGGCTAGCGTTACTTCCTACAATGAGCAGTTCTTC
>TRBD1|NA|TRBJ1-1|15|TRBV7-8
CASSLEGAGGTEAFF
TGTGCCAGCAGCTTAGAAGGGGCAGGGGGCACTGAAGCTTTCTTT
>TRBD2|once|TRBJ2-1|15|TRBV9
CASRASGTSYNEQFF
TGTGCCAGCAGAGCTAGCGGGACATCCTACAATGAGCAGTTCTTC
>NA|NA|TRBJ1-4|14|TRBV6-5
CASRGRVTNEKLFF
TGTGCCAGCAGAGGGAGGGTTACTAATGAAAAACTGTTTTTT
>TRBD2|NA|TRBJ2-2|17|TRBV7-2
CASSLASGRRDTGELFF
TGTGCCAGCAGCTTAGCTAGCGGGAGACGCGACACCGGGGAGCTGTTTTTT
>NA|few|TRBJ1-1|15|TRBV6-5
CASSSGRTVNTEAFF
TGTGCCAGCAGTTCAGGACGGACAGTGAACACTGAAGCTTTCTTT
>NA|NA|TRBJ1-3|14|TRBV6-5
CASKVSPVGNTIYF
TGTGCCAGCAAGGTCTCCCCGGTTGGAAACACCATATATTTT
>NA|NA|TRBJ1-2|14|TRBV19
CASSTPGPRYGYTF
TGTGCCAGTAGTACCCCCGGACCGCGCTATGGCTACACCTTC
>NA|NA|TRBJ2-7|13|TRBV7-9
CASSFSVLGEQYF
TGTGCCAGCAGCTTTTCCGTCTTGGGCGAGCAGTACTTC
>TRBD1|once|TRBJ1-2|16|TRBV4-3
CASSQDGQGADYGYTF
TGCGCCAGCAGCCAAGATGGGCAGGGGGCGGATTATGGCTACACCTTC
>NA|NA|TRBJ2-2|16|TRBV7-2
CASSLGRNGYTGELFF
TGTGCCAGCAGCTTAGGCAGGAACGGGTACACCGGGGAGCTGTTTTTT
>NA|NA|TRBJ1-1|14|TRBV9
CASSVAGMNTEAFF
TGTGCCAGCAGCGTAGCCGGAATGAACACTGAAGCTTTCTTT
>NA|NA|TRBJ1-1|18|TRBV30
CAWSVGGSGKHPNTEAFF
TGTGCCTGGAGTGTAGGGGGGTCGGGGAAACACCCAAACACTGAAGCTTTCTTT
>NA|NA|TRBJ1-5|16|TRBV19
CASSMRSDLKGQPQHF
TGTGCCAGTAGTATGAGGTCAGACCTGAAGGGGCAGCCCCAGCATTTT
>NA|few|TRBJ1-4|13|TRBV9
CASSAGLIEKLFF
TGTGCCAGCAGCGCCGGACTTATTGAAAAACTGTTTTTT
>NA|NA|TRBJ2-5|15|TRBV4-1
CASSPGTFNQETQYF
TGCGCCAGCAGCCCCGGGACTTTTAACCAAGAGACCCAGTACTTC
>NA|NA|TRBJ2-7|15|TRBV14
CASGLGGRWAYEQYF
TGTGCCAGCGGCCTCGGGGGGCGTTGGGCCTACGAGCAGTACTTC
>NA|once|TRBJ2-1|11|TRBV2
CASRPRDEQFF
TGTGCCAGCAGGCCCCGGGACGAGCAGTTCTTC
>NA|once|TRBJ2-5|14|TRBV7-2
CASSLGGRAETQYF
TGTGCCAGCAGCTTAGGTGGCAGGGCTGAGACCCAGTACTTC
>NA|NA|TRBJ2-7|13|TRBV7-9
CASREPGTYEQYF
TGTGCCAGCAGAGAGCCGGGCACCTACGAGCAGTACTTC
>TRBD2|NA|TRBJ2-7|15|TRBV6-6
CASSYFSGRSYEQYF
TGTGCCAGCAGTTATTTCAGCGGGAGGTCCTACGAGCAGTACTTC
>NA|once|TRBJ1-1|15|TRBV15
CATSRGNGVDTEAFF
TGTGCCACCAGCAGAGGAAATGGGGTTGACACTGAAGCTTTCTTT
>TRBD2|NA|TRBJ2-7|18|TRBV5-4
CASSILTSGRARSYEQYF
TGTGCCAGCAGCATACTGACTAGCGGGAGGGCCCGTTCCTACGAGCAGTACTTC
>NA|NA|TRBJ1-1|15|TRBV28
CASSKITTANTEAFF
TGTGCCAGCAGTAAAATCACGACAGCGAACACTGAAGCTTTCTTT
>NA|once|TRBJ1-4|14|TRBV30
CAWRYSATNEKLFF
TGTGCCTGGAGATACTCAGCAACTAATGAAAAACTGTTTTTT
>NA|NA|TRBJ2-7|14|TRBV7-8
CASSEGGYSYEQYF
TGTGCCAGCAGCGAAGGGGGTTACTCCTACGAGCAGTACTTC
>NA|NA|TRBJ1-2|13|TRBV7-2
CASSLGTYYGYTF
TGTGCCAGCAGCTTAGGGACGTACTATGGCTACACCTTC
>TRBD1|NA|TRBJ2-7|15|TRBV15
CATSRGRQGAYEQYF
TGTGCCACCAGCAGAGGAAGACAGGGGGCCTACGAGCAGTACTTC
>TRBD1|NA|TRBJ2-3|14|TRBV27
CASRPQGEQDTQYF
TGTGCCAGCAGACCTCAGGGGGAGCAAGATACGCAGTATTTT
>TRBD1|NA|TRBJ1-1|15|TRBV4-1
CASSQGQGARTEAFF
TGCGCCAGCAGCCAAGGGCAGGGGGCGCGGACTGAAGCTTTCTTT
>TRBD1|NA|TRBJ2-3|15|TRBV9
CASTTQGARTDTQYF
TGTGCCAGCACCACACAGGGGGCGAGGACAGATACGCAGTATTTT
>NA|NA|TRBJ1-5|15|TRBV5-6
CASSLRRTSNQPQHF
TGTGCCAGCAGCCTAAGACGGACTAGCAATCAGCCCCAGCATTTT
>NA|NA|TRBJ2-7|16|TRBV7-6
CASSLEPGPDLYEQYF
TGTGCCAGCAGCTTAGAGCCGGGGCCGGACCTTTACGAGCAGTACTTC